Below are 30 T cell receptor beta chains sequenced from a single sample in a study of neoadjuvant anti-PD-1 for oral cavity cancer. Libraries were prepared by immunoSEQ multiplex PCR; TCRdb keeps only in-frame clonotypes and omits some of them. The repertoire holds 84,000 or so clones, with approximately 80% as singletons. The specimen was PBMCs, collected before nivolumab (anti-PD-1) treatment. Receptors originate from a person aged 35-80 years with oral cavity squamous cell carcinoma.

The rearrangement links TRBV6-5 to TRBJ1-2; D may be TRBD1 (5 bases). Looked up from germline, CDR1 is MNHEY and CDR2 is SVGAGI. This CDR3 has 12 residues. Trimming left V 4 bases short and J 7 bases short, with 10 bases between. CDR3: CASSSGGTGYTF. The DNA for the CDR3 is TGTGCCAGCAGTTCTGGGGGGACTGGCTACACCTTC.

The V gene is TRBV5-5, the J gene TRBJ2-7; perhaps TRBD2 as D (6 bases). Germline lookup yields CDR1 SGHKS and CDR2 YYEKEE (reference sequence). The CDR3 is made up of 14 amino acids. V was shortened by 4 bases and J by 3 bases, with 14 bases between the two germline ends. CDR3 sequence: CASSTGTGLYEQYF. The CDR3 region has the DNA TGTGCCAGCAGCACCGGGACGGGACTCTACGAGCAGTACTTC.

The chain employs TRBV7-9 and TRBJ1-4; possibly TRBD1 for D (5 bases). The CDR3 is 16 amino acids. V lost 5 bases, J lost 4 bases, and 17 bases lay in between. CDR1 and CDR2 from the germline V gene are SEHNR and FQNEAQ (reference sequence). This chain's CDR3 is CASSLRLTDINEKLFF. DNA of the CDR3: TGTGCCAGCAGCCTTAGGCTGACAGACATTAATGAAAAACTGTTTTTT. Variable domain in full (rest from reference TRBV7-9 and TRBJ1-4): DTGVSQNPRHKITKRGQNVTFRCDPISEHNRLYWYRQTLGQGPEFLTYFQNEAQLEKSRLLSDRFSAERPKGSFSTLEIQRTEQGDSAMYLCASSLRLTDINEKLFFGSGTQLSVL.

The chain employs TRBV7-2 and TRBJ2-7, with 9 bases aligning to TRBD2. The CDR3 has 16 amino acids. Germline CDR1 SGHTA, CDR2 FQGNSA. V lost 4 bases, J lost 3 bases, and 10 bases stayed unmatched. The CDR3, as DNA: TGTGCCAGCAGCTCCCGGGGTAGCGGGAGCATCTACGAGCAGTACTTC. This translates into CASSSRGSGSIYEQYF.

This clone has a handful of counts. The rearrangement links TRBV6-5 to TRBJ1-4; maybe TRBD1 (6 bases). Germline loops: CDR1 MNHEY, CDR2 SVGAGI. The CDR3 is 14 amino acids. Trimming took 6 bases from V and 3 from J, leaving 11 bases between them. The CDR3 loop is CASRFDRSNEKLFF. The CDR3 DNA sequence: TGTGCCAGCAGATTCGACAGGTCTAATGAAAAACTGTTTTTT.

This rearrangement joins TRBV6-1 to TRBJ1-3; possibly TRBD1 for D (5 bases). With 4 bases removed from V and 3 bases from J, the gap between germline ends came to 13 bases. The CDR3 extends over 15 amino acids. CDR1 and CDR2 from the germline V gene are MNHNS and SASEGT. The CDR3 sequence is CASSVGTSFGNTIYF. CDR3 DNA: TGTGCCAGCAGTGTAGGGACTTCCTTTGGAAACACCATATATTTT.

The chain joins TRBV7-9 to TRBJ2-7; no clear D gene. Germline assignment: CDR1 SEHNR and CDR2 FQNEAQ (reference sequence). The length of the CDR3 is 12 residues. Trimming left V 3 bases short and J 3 bases short, with 6 bases between. CDR3 residues: CASSLQNYEQYF. The DNA of the CDR3 is TGTGCCAGCAGCTTGCAAAACTACGAGCAGTACTTC.

This clone ranks as medium-sized. The CDR3 loop is CASRGQGITGYTF. CDR3 DNA: TGTGCCAGCAGAGGACAGGGAATCACTGGCTACACCTTC. The genes are TRBV27 and TRBJ1-2; TRBD1 agrees at 8 bases. This CDR3 comprises 13 residues. The germline V gene has CDR1 MNHEY and CDR2 SMNVEV (reference sequence). Trimming cost V 6 bases and J 7 bases; bases outside gene matches: 7.

The chain couples TRBV20-1 to TRBJ2-1; D uncertain. The germline CDR1 and CDR2 sequences are DFQATT and SNEGSKA (reference sequence). V lost 3 bases to trimming and J lost 6 bases, with 6 bases between them. There are 11 residues in the CDR3. CDR3 bases: TGCAGTGCTAGCTCGTTCAATGAGCAGTTCTTC. It specifies CSASSFNEQFF.

The rearrangement joins TRBV28 to TRBJ2-7; no clear D. Looked up from germline, CDR1 is MDHEN and CDR2 is SYDVKM. The CDR3 extends over 14 amino acids. Trimming left V 5 bases short and J 2 bases short, with 13 bases between. CDR3 in amino acids: CASSTPAGPYEQYF. The CDR3 DNA follows: TGTGCCAGCAGTACGCCAGCTGGTCCCTACGAGCAGTACTTC.

The CDR3 nucleotides are TGTGCCATCACGGGAACTAACTATGGCTACACCTTC. Translation: CAITGTNYGYTF. This sequence joins TRBV10-3 and TRBJ1-2, with unresolved D. CDR3 length equals 12 residues. The germline V gene encodes CDR1 ENHRY and CDR2 SYGVKD. V gave up 7 bases and J gave up 0 bases, with 6 bases separating them.

The chain employs TRBV13 and TRBJ2-5; D gene ambiguous. The V gene lost 6 bases and the J gene lost 2 bases, with 13 bases spanning the gap. CDR1 is PRHDT, CDR2 FYEKMQ, per germline (reference sequence). The CDR3 is 14 residues long. CDR3 DNA sequence: TGTGCCAGCAGTTGCGTTTGGGGACAAGAGACCCAGTACTTC. As protein: CASSCVWGQETQYF.

This clone has a handful of counts. The chain couples TRBV2 to TRBJ2-4; weak D call: TRBD1 (6 bases). V was cut by 6 bases and J by 8 bases, with 17 bases left in between. Looked up from germline, CDR1 is SNHLY and CDR2 is FYNNEI. The CDR3 contains 14 residues. In DNA, the CDR3 is TGTGCCAGCAGGGTAGGGGGAGCGGCGGACATTCAGTACTTC. This gives the protein CASRVGGAADIQYF.

This chain joins TRBV6-5 and TRBJ2-7; TRBD2 agrees at 11 bases. V lost 7 bases, J lost 4 bases, and 9 bases stayed unmatched. Germline V gene sequence: CDR1 MNHEY, CDR2 SVGAGI. The CDR3 contains 15 residues. In nucleotides, the CDR3 is TGTGCCAGCACTGAGACCGGGACTAGCGGTTACGAGCAGTACTTC. Its translation is CASTETGTSGYEQYF.

This clone was picked up a small number of times. The V call is TRBV7-8, the J call TRBJ1-4, with D possibly TRBD1 on 5 matching bases. V was pared by 5 bases and J by 0 bases, with 13 bases between. The CDR3 spans 16 residues. The germline gives CDR1 SGHVS, CDR2 FQNEAQ. The CDR3: CASSPRQGATNEKLFF. CDR3 nucleotides: TGTGCCAGCAGCCCCCGCCAGGGTGCAACTAATGAAAAACTGTTTTTT. Full variable domain (outside the CDR3, taken from reference TRBV7-8 and TRBJ1-4): GAGVSQSPRYKVAKRGQDVALRCDPISGHVSLFWYQQALGQGPEFLTYFQNEAQLDKSGLPSDRFFAERPEGSVSTLKIQRTQQEDSAVYLCASSPRQGATNEKLFFGSGTQLSVL.

The chain combines TRBV5-1 with TRBJ1-1; D not resolved. Germline V gene sequence: CDR1 SGHRS, CDR2 YFSETQ. V lost 2 bases, J lost 2 bases, and 13 bases lay in between. The CDR3 extends over 15 amino acids. The CDR3 sequence: CASSLRNSLNTEAFF. DNA of the CDR3: TGCGCCAGCAGCTTACGAAACAGCTTAAACACTGAAGCTTTCTTT.

This chain links TRBV30 with TRBJ2-3, with 12 bases matching TRBD2. The CDR3 is made up of 15 amino acids. V shed 5 bases, J shed 5 bases, and the junction held 8 bases outside the gene matches. CDR1 and CDR2 (germline): GTSNPN, SVGIG (reference sequence). CDR3 loop: CAWGGLAGPLDTQYF. The DNA for the CDR3 is TGTGCCTGGGGGGGACTAGCGGGTCCTCTAGATACGCAGTATTTT.

This clone has a count of ten or more. In DNA, the CDR3 is TGTGCCAGTAGTTTAATTGAAGCGGGAAAGACCGGGGAGCTGTTTTTT. It is translated as CASSLIEAGKTGELFF. The V and J genes are TRBV19 and TRBJ2-2; 7 bases line up with TRBD2. The CDR3 length is 16 residues. Germline V gene lookup returns CDR1 LNHDA and CDR2 SQIVND (reference sequence). Trimming took 5 bases from V and 5 from J; bases not matched to a gene: 11.

This clone was counted between two and nine times. J is TRBJ1-2 and V is TRBV5-5, with unresolved D. Germline V gene data show CDR1 as SGHKS and CDR2 as YYEKEE (reference sequence). This CDR3 comprises 12 residues. The ends were cut back, 3 bases at V and 4 bases at J, with 7 bases in the middle. CDR3 in amino acids: CASSYSPYGYTF. In DNA, the CDR3 is TGTGCCAGCAGCTATAGCCCCTATGGCTACACCTTC.

The chain employs TRBV5-1 and TRBJ2-7; 9 bases match TRBD2. J lost 3 bases, V lost 2 bases, and 15 bases had no gene match. The CDR3 length is 18 residues. Germline lookup yields CDR1 SGHRS and CDR2 YFSETQ. This CDR3 is CASSFGSAPSGMIYEQYF. The CDR3, as DNA: TGCGCCAGCAGCTTTGGATCTGCCCCTAGCGGGATGATCTACGAGCAGTACTTC.

The CDR3 DNA reads as TGTGCCAGCAGCCAAGTGGGATACCAGTATTTT. Protein sequence: CASSQVGYQYF. V gene TRBV14 combines with J gene TRBJ2-3, with D uncertain. The CDR3 totals 11 residues. Germline CDR1 SGHDN, CDR2 FVKESK. V dropped 1 base and J dropped 12 bases, with 8 bases sitting between them.

This rearrangement joins TRBV6-1 to TRBJ2-1, with 9 bases that match TRBD2. The CDR3 is 15 residues long. Trimming at V came to 0 bases and at J to 6 bases, leaving 3 bases not matched to a gene. Germline V CDR1 and CDR2: MNHNS, SASEGT. For the CDR3, the DNA is TGTGCCAGCAGTGAAGCGGCGGGAGGGATCAATGAGCAGTTCTTC. It is translated as CASSEAAGGINEQFF.

The rearrangement links TRBV19 to TRBJ1-2; D call uncertain. CDR3 length equals 12 residues. Trimming removed 6 bases at V and 7 bases at J, with 12 bases between. Germline CDR1 and CDR2: LNHDA and SQIVND (reference sequence). Here the CDR3 reads CASRARVTGYTF. The CDR3 region has the DNA TGTGCCAGTAGGGCGAGGGTTACTGGCTACACCTTC.

The chain employs TRBV6-5 and TRBJ2-7, with D possibly called TRBD1 or TRBD2 (5 bases each). The CDR3 runs to 12 residues. Deletions cut 10 bases from V and 2 bases from J, with 12 bases between. CDR1 and CDR2 from the germline V gene are MNHEY and SVGAGI. CDR3 loop: CATGPAPYEQYF. CDR3 sequence (DNA): TGTGCCACGGGACCCGCCCCCTACGAGCAGTACTTC.

The gene calls are TRBV18 and TRBJ1-2; 7 bases fit TRBD1. CDR3 size: 13 residues. Germline CDR1 and CDR2: KGHSH and LQKENI. Trimming removed 2 bases from V and 4 bases from J; junction bases left unmatched: 1. The CDR3 nucleotides read TGTGCCAGCTCACCAGACAGGGCCTATGGCTACACCTTC. Residues: CASSPDRAYGYTF.

A single count supports this clone. The rearrangement uses TRBV7-2 and TRBJ1-2, with 11 bases matching TRBD1. V was clipped by 3 bases and J by 0 bases; unmatched bases: 3. The CDR3 is 16 amino acids. CDR1 SGHTA and CDR2 FQGNSA come from the germline V gene. The CDR3 region is CASSLGQGGANYGYTF. The CDR3 region has the DNA TGTGCCAGCAGCTTGGGACAGGGGGGAGCTAACTATGGCTACACCTTC.

This chain uses TRBV6-5 with TRBJ1-5, with D unresolved. Germline values: CDR1 MNHEY, CDR2 SVGAGI. This CDR3 has 14 residues. V lost 2 bases and J 4 bases, leaving 9 bases between the germline ends. The chain's CDR3 is CASSYLPGNQPQHF. The CDR3 DNA sequence: TGTGCCAGCAGTTACCTCCCGGGGAATCAGCCCCAGCATTTT.

This chain uses TRBV11-2 with TRBJ2-7; possible D gene TRBD1, 5 bases. The CDR3 is 15 amino acids. V was cut by 6 bases and J by 5 bases, with 20 bases left in between. Per the germline V gene, CDR1 is SGHAT and CDR2 is FQNNGV. The CDR3: CASREMTGHQDEQYF. The CDR3 nucleotides read TGTGCCAGCAGAGAAATGACCGGACATCAGGACGAGCAGTACTTC. Looking up the rest from reference TRBV11-2 and TRBJ2-7 gives the full variable domain: EAGVAQSPRYKIIEKRQSVAFWCNPISGHATLYWYQQILGQGPKLLIQFQNNGVVDDSQLPKDRFSAERLKGVDSTLKIQPAKLEDSAVYLCASREMTGHQDEQYFGPGTRLTVT.

The chain recombines TRBV11-1 with TRBJ2-1; D is undetermined. CDR1 is SGHAT and CDR2 is FQDESV in the germline V gene (reference sequence). V was pared by 1 base and J by 0 bases, with 10 bases between. The CDR3 covers 16 residues. In DNA form, the CDR3 reads TGTGCCAGCAGCTTAGAGGGCGGAAGCTCCTACAATGAGCAGTTCTTC. This sequence encodes CASSLEGGSSYNEQFF.

As for this clone: Other DNA sequences in this sample translate to the same CDR3. The chain is built from TRBV2 and TRBJ2-3, with 11 bases lining up with TRBD1. CDR3 size: 14 residues. The V segment lost 6 bases and the J segment 3 bases; nucleotides outside the gene matches: 2. CDR1 and CDR2 (germline): SNHLY, FYNNEI. The CDR3 bases are TGTGCCAGCAGCGGACAGGGGGCAACAGATACGCAGTATTTT. This gives the protein CASSGQGATDTQYF.